The 14 T cell receptor beta chains given below trace back to one sample, sequenced in a study of regulatory T cells in long-lasting Graves disease. Time point reported: newly diagnosed GD, antithyroid drugs for less than 3 months. TCR sequences were obtained from RNA taken from PBMCs. To make TCR beta libraries, researchers used iRepertoire HTBI primers and Arm-PCR of CDR3 regions. TCRdb re-derived calls from the multiplex PCR reads in MiXCR, one entry per CDR3 protein. Of about 530,000 distinct CDR3 sequences listed, more than 15% were seen once; the top ten hold approximately 25%. The sample was also linked to a second study, of T cells in Graves' hyperthyroidism and ophthalmopathy.

Here the sequenced sample was peripheral blood mononuclear cells (PBMCs), taken at new diagnosis, from a patient treated with antithyroid drugs. The receptors originated from a woman aged 35 to 60 with Graves disease.

The chain uses TRBV11-2 and TRBJ2-1; D gene unclear. Germline assignment: CDR1 SGHAT and CDR2 FQNNGV. Trimming cost V 4 bases and J 15 bases, with 19 bases left between them. This CDR3 is 13 amino acids long. The CDR3 region is CASSSQLGTNAFF. DNA of the CDR3: TGTGCCAGCAGCTCCCAACTTGGCACGAACGCGTTCTTC.

Comment on this clonotype: Germline is not matched at one junction end, which may reflect a read error. The chain is built from TRBV5-1 and TRBJ2-7, with D possibly matching TRBD2 (6 bases). CDR3 length: 16 amino acids. CDR1 and CDR2 from the germline V gene are SGHRS and YFSETQ. This chain's CDR3 is CASSLEGDGYSYEQYF. The CDR3, as DNA: TGTGCCAGCAGCTTGGAGGGAGACGGATACTCCTACGAGCAGTACTTC.

This clonotype was seen many times. The chain employs TRBV2 and TRBJ2-7, with 10 bases identical to TRBD1. The CDR3 extends over 13 amino acids. Germline V gene data show CDR1 as SNHLY and CDR2 as FYNNEI. V lost 8 bases to trimming and J lost 2 bases; unmatched junction nucleotides: 3. The CDR3 DNA reads as TGTGCCAGCGGGACAGGGGTTCCCTACGAGCAGTACTTC. This translates into CASGTGVPYEQYF.

This clonotype was seen repeatedly, ten times or more. V is TRBV27 and J is TRBJ2-7; 7 bases align to TRBD1. The length of the CDR3 is 14 residues. Trimming took 2 bases from V and 4 from J; bases not matched to a gene: 5. Germline loops: CDR1 MNHEY, CDR2 SMNVEV (reference sequence). CDR3 sequence (DNA): TGTGCCAGCAGTTTACGACAGGGAAGATACGAGCAGTACTTC. Residues: CASSLRQGRYEQYF.

The V call is TRBV12-3 or TRBV12-4, the J call TRBJ2-7, with D unresolved. V lost 6 bases and J 5 bases, leaving 11 bases between the germline ends. The CDR3 has 12 amino acids. CDR3 nucleotide sequence: TGTGCCAGCAGGTCATATGGTCACGAGCAGTACTTC. Amino acid sequence: CASRSYGHEQYF.

This clonotype occurred many times. This chain joins TRBV9 and TRBJ1-1; D is undetermined. V gave up 2 bases and J gave up 0 bases, with 5 bases separating them. Germline V gives CDR1 SGDLS, CDR2 YYNGEE. This CDR3 contains 13 residues. CDR3 amino acids: CASSVEMNTEAFF. Written as DNA, the CDR3 is TGTGCCAGCAGCGTGGAAATGAACACTGAAGCTTTCTTT.

This clonotype was seen ten or more times. The chain couples TRBV2 to TRBJ2-5, with TRBD1 matching 9 bases. J gave up 5 bases and V 8 bases, and 6 bases lay outside the gene matches. The germline CDR1 and CDR2 sequences are SNHLY and FYNNEI. The CDR3 is 13 residues long. In nucleotides, the CDR3 is TGTGCCAGCGGGACAGGGTTGACGGAGACCCAGTACTTC. It is translated as CASGTGLTETQYF.

On this clonotype: A much larger clone is a single base away; this may be a read error. The J gene is TRBJ1-1, the V gene TRBV30, with TRBD1 matching over 9 bases. Germline V gene sequence: CDR1 GTSNPN, CDR2 SVGIG (reference sequence). CDR3 length: 13 amino acids. V shed 5 bases and J 3 bases; nucleotides not matched to a gene: 4. CDR3 sequence: CAWDRGMDTEAFF. In DNA form, the CDR3 reads TGTGCCTGGGACAGGGGGATGGACACTGAAGCTTTCTTT.

This clonotype was detected a few times. This rearrangement joins TRBV27 to TRBJ2-5, with TRBD2 matching 11 bases. V dropped 5 bases and J dropped 5; count of bases not matched to a gene: 13. The CDR3 contains 17 residues. The germline V gene has CDR1 MNHEY and CDR2 SMNVEV (reference sequence). CDR3 bases: TGTGCCAGCAGTCCTCGGATAGCGGGGGGGCTGGGGGAGACCCAGTACTTC. Its protein is CASSPRIAGGLGETQYF.

As regards this clonotype: Its ends do not fully match the called genes, so a read error is possible. The genes are TRBV11-2 and TRBJ1-6, with TRBD1 matching 10 bases. Germline V gives CDR1 SGHAT, CDR2 FQNNGV. There are 16 residues in the CDR3. Here the CDR3 DNA reads TGTGCCAGCACCCTGACAGGGGGCTCCTATGATTCACCCCTCCACTTT. It encodes CASTLTGGSYDSPLHF.

The V call is TRBV5-1, the J call TRBJ1-2; possibly TRBD1 for D (5 bases). Germline V gene sequence: CDR1 SGHRS, CDR2 YFSETQ. This CDR3 comprises 14 residues. The V gene lost 4 bases and the J gene lost 8 bases, with 18 bases spanning the gap. The CDR3 sequence is CASSPSWAGEGYTF. The CDR3 DNA follows: TGCGCCAGCAGCCCCTCGTGGGCGGGGGAGGGCTACACCTTC.

This clonotype was recorded at least ten times. This chain connects TRBV6-2 or TRBV6-3 to TRBJ1-2; no firm D call. V dropped 4 bases and J dropped 1 base, with 7 bases sitting between them. Looked up from germline, CDR1 is MNHEY and CDR2 is SVGEGT. CDR3 length equals 13 residues. CDR3 nucleotides: TGTGCCAGCAGTTCCGTGAGTAACTATGGCTACACCTTC. Translation gives CASSSVSNYGYTF.

Only a few counts were recorded for this clonotype. This chain connects TRBV4-1 to TRBJ2-5; D possibly uses TRBD1 or TRBD2 (6 bases each). There are 14 residues in the CDR3. V gave up 4 bases and J gave up 3 bases, with 12 bases separating them. In germline, CDR1 is MGHRA, CDR2 YSYEKL. The CDR3 loop is CASSPGGGKETQYF. In nucleotides, the CDR3 is TGCGCCAGCAGCCCAGGAGGGGGGAAAGAGACCCAGTACTTC.

This clonotype was counted ten times or more. J is TRBJ2-2 and V is TRBV28; D is unresolved. The CDR3 is 12 amino acids. Germline CDR1 reads MDHEN; CDR2 reads SYDVKM. V was shortened by 6 bases and J by 1 base, with 3 bases between the two germline ends. The CDR3 nucleotides read TGTGCCAGCAGCAGGAACACCGGGGAGCTGTTTTTT. It encodes CASSRNTGELFF.